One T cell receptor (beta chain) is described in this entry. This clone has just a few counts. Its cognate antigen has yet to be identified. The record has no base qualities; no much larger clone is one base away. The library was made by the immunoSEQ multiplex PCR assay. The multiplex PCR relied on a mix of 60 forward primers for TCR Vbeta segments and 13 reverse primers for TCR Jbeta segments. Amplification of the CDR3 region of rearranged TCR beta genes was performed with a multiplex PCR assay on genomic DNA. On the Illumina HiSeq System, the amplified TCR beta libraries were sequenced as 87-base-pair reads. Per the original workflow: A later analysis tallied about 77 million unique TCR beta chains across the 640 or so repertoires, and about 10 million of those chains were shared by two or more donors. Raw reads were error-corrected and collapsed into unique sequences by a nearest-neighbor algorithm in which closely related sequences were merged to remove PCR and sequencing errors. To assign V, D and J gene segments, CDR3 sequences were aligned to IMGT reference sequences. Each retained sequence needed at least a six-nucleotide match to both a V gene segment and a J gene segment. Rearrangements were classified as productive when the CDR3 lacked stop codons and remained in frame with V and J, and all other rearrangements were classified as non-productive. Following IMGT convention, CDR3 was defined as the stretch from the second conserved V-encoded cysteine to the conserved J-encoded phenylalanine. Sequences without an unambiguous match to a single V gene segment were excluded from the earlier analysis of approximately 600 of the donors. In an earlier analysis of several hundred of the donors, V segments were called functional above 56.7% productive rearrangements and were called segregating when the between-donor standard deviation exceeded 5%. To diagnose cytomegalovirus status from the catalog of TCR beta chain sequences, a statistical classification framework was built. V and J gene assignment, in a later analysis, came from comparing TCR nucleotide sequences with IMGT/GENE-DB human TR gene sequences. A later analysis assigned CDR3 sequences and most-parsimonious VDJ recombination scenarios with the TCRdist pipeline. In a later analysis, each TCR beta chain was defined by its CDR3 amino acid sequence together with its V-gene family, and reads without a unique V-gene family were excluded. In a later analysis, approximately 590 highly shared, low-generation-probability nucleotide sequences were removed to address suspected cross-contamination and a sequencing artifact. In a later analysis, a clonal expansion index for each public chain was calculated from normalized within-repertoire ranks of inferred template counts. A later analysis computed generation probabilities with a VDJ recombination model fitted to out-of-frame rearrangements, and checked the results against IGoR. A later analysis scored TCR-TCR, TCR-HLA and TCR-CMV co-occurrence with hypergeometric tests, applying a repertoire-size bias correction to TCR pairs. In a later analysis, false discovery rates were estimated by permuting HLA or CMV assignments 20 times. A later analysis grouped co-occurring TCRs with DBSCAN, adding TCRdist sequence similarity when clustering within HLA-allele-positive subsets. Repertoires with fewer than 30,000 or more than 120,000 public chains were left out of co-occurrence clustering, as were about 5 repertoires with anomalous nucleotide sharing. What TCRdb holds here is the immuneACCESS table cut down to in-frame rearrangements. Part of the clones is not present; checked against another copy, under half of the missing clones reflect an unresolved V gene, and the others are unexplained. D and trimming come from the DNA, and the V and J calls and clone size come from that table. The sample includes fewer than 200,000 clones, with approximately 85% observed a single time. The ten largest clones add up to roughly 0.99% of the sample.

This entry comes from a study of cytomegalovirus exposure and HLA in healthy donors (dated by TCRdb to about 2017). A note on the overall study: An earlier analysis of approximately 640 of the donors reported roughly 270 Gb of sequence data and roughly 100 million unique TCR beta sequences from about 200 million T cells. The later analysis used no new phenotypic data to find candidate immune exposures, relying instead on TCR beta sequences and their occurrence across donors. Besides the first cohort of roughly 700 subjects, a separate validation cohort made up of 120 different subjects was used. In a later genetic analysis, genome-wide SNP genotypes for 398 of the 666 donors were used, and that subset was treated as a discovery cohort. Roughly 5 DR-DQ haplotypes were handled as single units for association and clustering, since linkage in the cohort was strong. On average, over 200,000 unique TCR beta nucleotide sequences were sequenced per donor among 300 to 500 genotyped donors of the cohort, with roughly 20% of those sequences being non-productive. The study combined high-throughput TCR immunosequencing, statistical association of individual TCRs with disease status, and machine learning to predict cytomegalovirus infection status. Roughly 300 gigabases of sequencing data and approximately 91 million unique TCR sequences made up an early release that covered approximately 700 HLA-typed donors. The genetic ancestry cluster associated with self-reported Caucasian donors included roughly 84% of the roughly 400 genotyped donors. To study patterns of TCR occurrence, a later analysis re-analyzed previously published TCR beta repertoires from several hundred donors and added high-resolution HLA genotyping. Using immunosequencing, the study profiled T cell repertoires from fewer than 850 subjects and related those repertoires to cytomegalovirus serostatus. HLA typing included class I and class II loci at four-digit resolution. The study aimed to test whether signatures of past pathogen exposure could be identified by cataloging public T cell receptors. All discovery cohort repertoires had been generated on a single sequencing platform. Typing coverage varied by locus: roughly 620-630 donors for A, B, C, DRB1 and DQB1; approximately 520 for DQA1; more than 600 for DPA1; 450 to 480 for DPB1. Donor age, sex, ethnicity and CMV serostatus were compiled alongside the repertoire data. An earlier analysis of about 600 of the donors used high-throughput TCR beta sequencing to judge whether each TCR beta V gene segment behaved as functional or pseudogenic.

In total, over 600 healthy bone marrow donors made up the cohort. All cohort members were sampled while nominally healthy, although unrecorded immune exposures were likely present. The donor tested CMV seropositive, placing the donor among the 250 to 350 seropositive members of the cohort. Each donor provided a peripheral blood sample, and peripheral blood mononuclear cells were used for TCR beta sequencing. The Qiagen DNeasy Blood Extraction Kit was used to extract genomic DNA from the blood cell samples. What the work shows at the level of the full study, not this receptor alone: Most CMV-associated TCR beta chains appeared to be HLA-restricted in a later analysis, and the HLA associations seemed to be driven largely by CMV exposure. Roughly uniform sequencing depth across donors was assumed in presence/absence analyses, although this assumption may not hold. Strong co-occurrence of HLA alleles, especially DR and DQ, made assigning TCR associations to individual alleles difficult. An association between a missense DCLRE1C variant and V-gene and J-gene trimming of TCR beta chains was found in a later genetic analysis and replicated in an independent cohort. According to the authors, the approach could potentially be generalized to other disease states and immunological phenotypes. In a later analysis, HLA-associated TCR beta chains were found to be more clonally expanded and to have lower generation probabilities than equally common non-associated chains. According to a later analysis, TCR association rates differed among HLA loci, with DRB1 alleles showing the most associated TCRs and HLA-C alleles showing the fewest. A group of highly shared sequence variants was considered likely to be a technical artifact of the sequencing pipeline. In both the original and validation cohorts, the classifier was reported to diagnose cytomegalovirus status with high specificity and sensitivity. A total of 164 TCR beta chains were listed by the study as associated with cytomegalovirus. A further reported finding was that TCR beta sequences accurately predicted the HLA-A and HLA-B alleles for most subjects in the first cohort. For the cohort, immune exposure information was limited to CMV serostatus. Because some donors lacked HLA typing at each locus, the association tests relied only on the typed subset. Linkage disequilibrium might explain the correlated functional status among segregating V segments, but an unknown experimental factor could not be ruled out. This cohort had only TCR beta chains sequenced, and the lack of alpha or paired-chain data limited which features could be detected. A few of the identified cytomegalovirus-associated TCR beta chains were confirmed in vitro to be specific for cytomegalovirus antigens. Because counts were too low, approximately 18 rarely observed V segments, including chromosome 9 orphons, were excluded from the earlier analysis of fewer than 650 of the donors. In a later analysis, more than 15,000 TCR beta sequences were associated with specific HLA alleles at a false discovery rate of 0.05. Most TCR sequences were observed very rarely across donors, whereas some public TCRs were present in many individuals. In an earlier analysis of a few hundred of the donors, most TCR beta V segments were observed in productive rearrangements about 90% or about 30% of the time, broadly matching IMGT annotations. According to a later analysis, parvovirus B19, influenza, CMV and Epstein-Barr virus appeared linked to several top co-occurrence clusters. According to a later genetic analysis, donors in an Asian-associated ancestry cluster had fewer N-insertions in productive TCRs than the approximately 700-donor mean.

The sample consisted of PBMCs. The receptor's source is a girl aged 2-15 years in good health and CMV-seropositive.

The CDR3 region reads CASSLIAGGPPGSYEQYF. The sequenced DNA: TGTGCCAGCAGTTTAATAGCGGGAGGGCCGCCGGGATCCTACGAGCAGTACTTC. The V gene is TRBV27 and the J gene is TRBJ2-7, and 11 bases in between align with TRBD2. Reading the germline V gene (reference sequence) gives CDR1 MNHEY and CDR2 SMNVEV. Germline trimming amounts to 2 bases on V and 1 base on J, with 10 as the count of junction bases outside the gene matches. The CDR3 runs 18 amino acids, cysteine and phenylalanine included. Only the CDR3 region is kept as DNA, spanning 54 bases read in frame from base 1.